This T cell receptor beta chain was recovered during a study of cytomegalovirus exposure and HLA in healthy donors. Study details: Out of 170 million or so T cells, an earlier analysis found some 120 million unique TCR beta sequences in total.

With 4 bases clipped from V and 2 bases from J, the junction kept 10 bases outside the gene matches. The length of the CDR3 is 16 residues. Germline V gene data show CDR1 as SGDLS and CDR2 as YYNGEE. The PCR used 60 Vbeta and 13 Jbeta primers. In the authors' workflow: In a later analysis, of around 83 million unique beta chains, roughly 11 million appeared in at least two donors. Using immunoSEQ multiplex PCR, the repertoire was profiled, and TCRdb retains in-frame clones only, with some absent. V, J and clone size were drawn from that table, and D and trimming were deduced from the DNA. Of some 140,000 clones listed, around 77% were seen once; the top ten hold 2% to 2.5%. Study-level findings and limits: In an earlier analysis, about 87% or about 30%: the productive usage of most TCR beta V segments. Altogether, about 160 TCR beta chains were recorded as cytomegalovirus-associated.

Comments on this clone: The antigen is not known.

This sequence was found in a man aged 25 to 40 in good health and CMV-seronegative. The source material was PBMCs. V usage is TRBV9 and J usage is TRBJ2-3; TRBD2 agrees at 7 bases. CDR3 amino acids: CASSPDDGRYTDTQYF. In nucleotides, the CDR3 is TGTGCCAGCAGCCCAGATGACGGGAGGTACACAGATACGCAGTATTTT.